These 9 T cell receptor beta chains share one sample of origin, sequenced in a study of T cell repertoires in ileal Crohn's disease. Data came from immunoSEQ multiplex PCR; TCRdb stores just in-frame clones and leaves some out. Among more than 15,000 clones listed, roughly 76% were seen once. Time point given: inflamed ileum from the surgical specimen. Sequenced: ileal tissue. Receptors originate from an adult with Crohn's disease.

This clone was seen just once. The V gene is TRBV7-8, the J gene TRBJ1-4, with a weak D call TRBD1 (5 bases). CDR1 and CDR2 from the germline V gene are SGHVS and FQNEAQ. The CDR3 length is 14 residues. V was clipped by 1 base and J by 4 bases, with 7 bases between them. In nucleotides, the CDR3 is TGTGCCAGCAGCTTAGGACAGTTTAATGAAAAACTGTTTTTT. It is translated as CASSLGQFNEKLFF.

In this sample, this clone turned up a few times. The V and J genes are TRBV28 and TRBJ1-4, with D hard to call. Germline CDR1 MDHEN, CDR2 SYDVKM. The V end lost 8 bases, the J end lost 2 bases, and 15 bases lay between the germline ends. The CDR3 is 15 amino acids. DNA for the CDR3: TGTGCCAGCGGGGTGGGTGTGCCCACTAATGAAAAACTGTTTTTT. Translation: CASGVGVPTNEKLFF.

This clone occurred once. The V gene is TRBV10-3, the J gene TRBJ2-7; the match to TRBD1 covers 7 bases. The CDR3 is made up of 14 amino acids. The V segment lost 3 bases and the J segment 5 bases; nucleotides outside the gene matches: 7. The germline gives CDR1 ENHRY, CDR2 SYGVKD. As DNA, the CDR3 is TGTGCCATCAGTGATAGGGGGCGGGTCGACGAGCAGTACTTC. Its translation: CAISDRGRVDEQYF.

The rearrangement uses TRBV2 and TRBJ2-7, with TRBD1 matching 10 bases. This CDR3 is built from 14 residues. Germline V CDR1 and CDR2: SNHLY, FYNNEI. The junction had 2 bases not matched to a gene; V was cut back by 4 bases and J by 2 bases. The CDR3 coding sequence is TGTGCCAGCAGTGTGGACAGGGGGGCCTACGAGCAGTACTTC. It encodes CASSVDRGAYEQYF.

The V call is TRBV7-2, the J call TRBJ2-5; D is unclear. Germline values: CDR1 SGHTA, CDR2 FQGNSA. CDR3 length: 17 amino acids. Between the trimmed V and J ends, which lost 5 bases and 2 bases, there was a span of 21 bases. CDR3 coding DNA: TGTGCCAGCAGCCAAGGTTCTGCCATCTTCCTTCAAGAGACCCAGTACTTC. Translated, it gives CASSQGSAIFLQETQYF. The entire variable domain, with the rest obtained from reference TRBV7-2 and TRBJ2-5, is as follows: GAGVSQSPSNKVTEKGKDVELRCDPISGHTALYWYRQSLGQGLEFLIYFQGNSAPDKSGLPSDRFSAERTGGSVSTLTIQRTQQEDSAVYLCASSQGSAIFLQETQYFGPGTRLLVL.

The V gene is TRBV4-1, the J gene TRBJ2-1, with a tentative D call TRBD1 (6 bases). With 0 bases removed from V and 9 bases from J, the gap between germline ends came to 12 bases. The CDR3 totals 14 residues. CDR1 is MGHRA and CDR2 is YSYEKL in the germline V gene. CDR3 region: CASSQDQGLGEQFF. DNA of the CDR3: TGCGCCAGCAGCCAAGATCAGGGGCTCGGTGAGCAGTTCTTC.

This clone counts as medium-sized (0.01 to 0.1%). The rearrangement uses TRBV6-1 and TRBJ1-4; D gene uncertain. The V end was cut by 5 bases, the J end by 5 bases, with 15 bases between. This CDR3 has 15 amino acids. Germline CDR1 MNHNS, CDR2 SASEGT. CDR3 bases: TGTGCCAGCAGTCTCTCTTGGGCAGAGAATGAAAAACTGTTTTTT. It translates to CASSLSWAENEKLFF.

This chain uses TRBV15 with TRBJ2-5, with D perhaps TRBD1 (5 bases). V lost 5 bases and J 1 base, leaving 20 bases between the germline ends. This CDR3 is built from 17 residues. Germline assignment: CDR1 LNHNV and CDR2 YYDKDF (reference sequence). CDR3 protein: CATSVANNQGFQETQYF. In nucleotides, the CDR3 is TGTGCCACCAGCGTTGCCAATAACCAGGGTTTCCAAGAGACCCAGTACTTC.

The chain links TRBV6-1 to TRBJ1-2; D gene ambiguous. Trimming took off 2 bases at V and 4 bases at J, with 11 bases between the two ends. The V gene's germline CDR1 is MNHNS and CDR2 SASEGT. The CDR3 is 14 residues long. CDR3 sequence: CASSENPQVYGYTF. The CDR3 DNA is TGTGCCAGCAGTGAAAACCCGCAGGTCTATGGCTACACCTTC.